These T cell receptor beta chains were read from a single sample in a study of cytomegalovirus exposure and HLA in healthy donors. TCRdb's copy holds only in-frame clones and misses some; the assay was immunoSEQ multiplex PCR. The top ten clones hold approximately 2.6% of a sample with roughly 99,000 clones, roughly 82% of them seen once. The sequenced material came from PBMCs. Receptors were obtained from a man aged 25-45 years in good health and CMV-seropositive. Both conserved end residues are part of each CDR3. A D gene is named only where the DNA matches it firmly.

>TRBV9|TRBD2|TRBJ2-1
CASSAPVGRGGVNEQFF
>TRBV7-9|.|TRBJ1-1
CSSRSRQNKEAEAFF
>TRBV18|TRBD2|TRBJ2-4
CASSPPAGAKNIQYF
>TRBV6-6|.|TRBJ1-3
CASSYSPYGNTIYF
>TRBV5-4|.|TRBJ1-2
CASTSGGRTSGYTF
>TRBV7-9|.|TRBJ1-1
CSSSLVNSEAFF
>TRBV7-2|.|TRBJ1-3
CASSRPQGGNTIYF
>TRBV7-9|TRBD2|TRBJ2-1
CASSPAGGRIDEQFF
>TRBV7-9|.|TRBJ1-2
CSSSLNRDYGYTF
>TRBV6-5|.|TRBJ1-4
CASRSDSTLNEKLFF
>TRBV18|.|TRBJ2-7
CASSPSFGSGSEQYF
>TRBV2|TRBD1|TRBJ2-6
CASSLRGQGLSGANVLTF
>TRBV5-4|.|TRBJ1-1
CASSLPGGASAEAFF
>TRBV15|.|TRBJ2-7
CATSRERGRGGEQYF
>TRBV12-5|.|TRBJ2-5
CASGLAGIAEAQYF
>TRBV10-2|.|TRBJ2-5
CASSYGRGNQETQYF
>TRBV4-1|TRBD1|TRBJ1-6
CASSQEPGQAYSPLHF
>TRBV5-1|TRBD1|TRBJ2-1
CASIRSGGTGGDEQFF
>TRBV6-4|.|TRBJ2-2
CASSVGQAAGELFF
>TRBV5-6|.|TRBJ1-2
CASSRGGASYGYTF
>TRBV6-4|TRBD1|TRBJ1-1
CASSYLQGVGTEAFF
>TRBV5-1|.|TRBJ2-3
CASSSGTDTQYF
>TRBV7-8|.|TRBJ1-4
CASSARETNEKLFF
>TRBV5-6|TRBD1|TRBJ1-2
CASSLLPGQANYGYTF
>TRBV2|.|TRBJ1-5
CASSEVGERQPQHF
>TRBV19|TRBD1|TRBJ2-3
CASSDRDRGTDTQYF
>TRBV6-5|TRBD1|TRBJ1-2
CASSYIPGQTYGYTF
>TRBV19|TRBD1|TRBJ1-1
CASSPSLATGTNTEAFF
>TRBV7-3|.|TRBJ1-1
CASSPSPRGGEAFF
>TRBV6-5|TRBD2|TRBJ2-7
CASSFLSGAYEQYF
>TRBV9|TRBD1|TRBJ1-2
CASSVISGGTGVCYGYTF
>TRBV19|.|TRBJ1-4
CASSIPGLTNEKLFF
>TRBV6-5|.|TRBJ1-1
CASSYGGEPKGVAFF
>TRBV25-1|TRBD2|TRBJ2-1
CASSESASGGSSYNEQFF
>TRBV6-4|.|TRBJ2-3
CASSVLGGESTDTQYF